Listed below are T cell receptor beta chains from one sample, sequenced in a study of cytomegalovirus exposure and HLA in healthy donors. Clones were sequenced by immunoSEQ multiplex PCR, and TCRdb holds only the in-frame ones, with some missing. The sample carries 120,000 or so clones, about 80% recorded once. The sample consisted of PBMCs. These receptor sequences come from a man aged 30-40 years in good health and CMV-seropositive. The CDR3 runs from the conserved cysteine through the conserved F or W. Each record gives: D gene, clone size, V gene, J gene, CDR3 protein, CDR3 DNA. D genes are given only for firm matches. Clone size is given for some rows only: seen once, a few or many times, or a class if the clone is expanded.

TRBD2	.	TRBV9	TRBJ2-3	CASSAGTSVSDTQYF	TGTGCCAGCAGCGCCGGGACTAGCGTTTCAGATACGCAGTATTTT
.	.	TRBV30	TRBJ1-4	CAWSLGFAREKLFF	TGTGCCTGGAGTCTAGGTTTCGCTCGTGAAAAACTGTTTTTT
.	.	TRBV11-3	TRBJ1-3	CASSVVSGNTIYF	TGTGCCAGCAGCGTCGTGTCCGGAAACACCATATATTTT
TRBD1	.	TRBV28	TRBJ2-7	CASSFDRDSDEQYF	TGTGCCAGCAGCTTCGACAGGGATTCCGACGAGCAGTACTTC
TRBD1	.	TRBV9	TRBJ2-7	CASSATGTGPKQYF	TGTGCCAGCAGCGCAACCGGGACAGGGCCCAAGCAGTACTTC
TRBD2	once	TRBV7-9	TRBJ2-1	CASSLAGDYYNEQFF	TGTGCCAGCAGCTTAGCGGGGGACTACTACAATGAGCAGTTCTTC
.	.	TRBV28	TRBJ1-3	CASRGGKGNTIYF	TGTGCCTCTAGAGGGGGAAAGGGAAACACCATATATTTT
TRBD1	.	TRBV19	TRBJ1-5	CASSQITGVGNQPQHF	TGTGCCAGTAGTCAAATCACAGGGGTTGGCAATCAGCCCCAGCATTTT
TRBD2	few	TRBV4-1	TRBJ2-2	CASSRLGLAGGVSGELFF	TGCGCCAGCAGCCGTCTGGGACTAGCGGGGGGGGTCAGCGGGGAGCTGTTTTTT
.	.	TRBV6-5	TRBJ2-7	CASSPQGSTSHEQYF	TGTGCCAGCAGCCCACAGGGTTCTACCTCCCACGAGCAGTACTTC
.	.	TRBV13	TRBJ1-3	CASSLGASSGNTIYF	TGTGCCAGCAGCTTAGGTGCGAGCTCTGGAAACACCATATATTTT
.	.	TRBV29-1	TRBJ1-3	CSVARSGNSGNTIYF	TGCAGCGTTGCACGATCAGGAAACTCTGGAAACACCATATATTTT
TRBD1	.	TRBV6-1	TRBJ2-7	CASRSGTASYEQYF	TGTGCCAGCAGATCCGGGACAGCAAGCTACGAGCAGTACTTC
TRBD2	few	TRBV6-5	TRBJ2-3	CASSYSGGNTDTQYF	TGTGCCAGCAGTTACTCGGGGGGGAATACAGATACGCAGTATTTT
.	once	TRBV19	TRBJ2-2	CASSIGGFANTGELFF	TGTGCCAGTAGTATTGGGGGGTTCGCGAACACCGGGGAGCTGTTTTTT
TRBD1	.	TRBV11-2	TRBJ1-2	CASSLPGQDYGYTF	TGTGCCAGCAGCTTACCGGGACAGGACTATGGCTACACCTTC
.	few	TRBV11-3	TRBJ2-3	CASSAREVGRVADTQYF	TGTGCCAGCAGCGCAAGAGAGGTCGGCAGGGTTGCAGATACGCAGTATTTT
TRBD1	once	TRBV6-6	TRBJ1-1	CASSPRTGNTEAFF	TGTGCCAGCAGTCCCCGGACAGGGAACACTGAAGCTTTCTTT